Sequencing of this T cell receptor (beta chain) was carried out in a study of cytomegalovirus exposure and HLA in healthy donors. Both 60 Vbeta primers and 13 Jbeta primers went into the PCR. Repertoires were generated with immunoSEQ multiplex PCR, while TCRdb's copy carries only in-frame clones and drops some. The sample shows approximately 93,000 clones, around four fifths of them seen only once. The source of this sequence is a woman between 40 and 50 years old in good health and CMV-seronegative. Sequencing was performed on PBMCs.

The CDR3 here is CASSSSRETVYNSPLHF. The CDR3 DNA reads TGTGCCAGCAGCTCAAGTAGGGAGACCGTCTATAATTCACCCCTCCACTTT. The chain carries TRBV9 and TRBJ1-6; D gene ambiguous. The V and J ends lost 4 bases and 3 bases respectively, with 17 bases between them. The CDR3 spans 17 residues. CDR1 and CDR2 from the germline V gene are SGDLS and YYNGEE.